This is a list of T cell receptor beta chains from one sample in a study of blood T cell repertoires in COVID-19. Profiled with immunoSEQ multiplex PCR; TCRdb holds only in-frame clones, not every one. The table has 100,000 or so clones, about 95% seen once; the top ten hold approximately 4.3%. Sequenced material: peripheral blood. Receptor source: a human donor with active COVID-19. The donor label of this sample is uncertain. The CDR3 runs from the conserved cysteine through the conserved F or W. A D gene is named only where the DNA matches it firmly. Rows may omit the clone size; those that give it use once, few, many or a size class.

V: TRBV10-3
size: -
D: -
J: TRBJ2-2
CDR3: CAIMFAGELFF
DNA: TGTGCCATCATGTTCGCCGGGGAGCTGTTTTTT

V: TRBV24-1
size: -
D: TRBD1
J: TRBJ2-5
CDR3: CATSDLRQTGQETQYF
DNA: TGTGCCACCAGTGATTTGCGGCAGACAGGGCAAGAGACCCAGTACTTC

V: TRBV14
size: -
D: -
J: TRBJ2-7
CDR3: CASSPTPKASYEQYF
DNA: TGTGCCAGCAGCCCTACCCCCAAAGCCTCCTACGAGCAGTACTTC

V: TRBV19
size: -
D: TRBD1
J: TRBJ1-2
CDR3: CASTLAGGHGYGYTF
DNA: TGTGCCAGTACCCTAGCAGGGGGTCATGGCTATGGCTACACCTTC

V: TRBV2
size: once
D: -
J: TRBJ2-6
CDR3: CASSEETETINSGANVLTF
DNA: TGTGCCAGCAGCGAGGAGACAGAAACCATAAACTCTGGGGCCAACGTCCTGACTTTC

V: TRBV5-6
size: -
D: TRBD1
J: TRBJ1-2
CDR3: CASSGGQRDGYTF
DNA: TGTGCCAGCAGCGGGGGACAGAGAGATGGCTACACCTTC

V: TRBV5-4
size: few
D: -
J: TRBJ2-2
CDR3: CASSLAAGELFF
DNA: TGTGCCAGCAGCTTGGCCGCCGGGGAGCTGTTTTTT

V: TRBV12-2
size: -
D: -
J: TRBJ2-2
CDR3: CASRLAGGTGADGELFF
DNA: TGTGCAAGTCGCTTAGCTGGGGGGACAGGGGCCGACGGGGAGCTGTTTTTT

V: TRBV7-9
size: -
D: -
J: TRBJ2-7
CDR3: CASSLNQGYEQYF
DNA: TGTGCCAGCAGCTTGAACCAGGGGTACGAGCAGTACTTC

V: TRBV4-3
size: -
D: -
J: TRBJ2-2
CDR3: CASSQDSQANTGELFF
DNA: TGCGCCAGCAGCCAAGATTCGCAGGCGAACACCGGGGAGCTGTTTTTT

V: TRBV7-7
size: -
D: -
J: TRBJ1-3
CDR3: CASSLSGGAGNTIYF
DNA: TGTGCCAGCAGCTTATCAGGAGGGGCTGGAAACACCATATATTTT

V: TRBV27
size: -
D: -
J: TRBJ1-1
CDR3: CASSYGDSNTEAFF
DNA: TGTGCCAGCAGTTACGGCGACAGTAACACTGAAGCTTTCTTT